This T cell receptor beta chain was identified in a study of T cell changes during pregnancy in multiple sclerosis. This CDR3 comprises 11 residues. Per the germline V gene, CDR1 is SNHLY and CDR2 is FYNNEI. The V end was cut by 8 bases, the J end by 11 bases, with 15 bases between. Profiled with immunoSEQ multiplex PCR; TCRdb holds only in-frame clones, not every one. The repertoire has 65,000 to 75,000 clones, 91% of them found once; the top ten carry 1.1% to 1.5%. This sequence was found in a female donor in good health, enrolled as a control in a pregnancy study. Sample: peripheral blood, taken in the third trimester of pregnancy. J is TRBJ1-1 and V is TRBV2; no clear D gene. For the CDR3, the DNA is TGTGCCAGCGGTGTGTCCGCGGGTGCTTTCTTT. Its protein is CASGVSAGAFF.